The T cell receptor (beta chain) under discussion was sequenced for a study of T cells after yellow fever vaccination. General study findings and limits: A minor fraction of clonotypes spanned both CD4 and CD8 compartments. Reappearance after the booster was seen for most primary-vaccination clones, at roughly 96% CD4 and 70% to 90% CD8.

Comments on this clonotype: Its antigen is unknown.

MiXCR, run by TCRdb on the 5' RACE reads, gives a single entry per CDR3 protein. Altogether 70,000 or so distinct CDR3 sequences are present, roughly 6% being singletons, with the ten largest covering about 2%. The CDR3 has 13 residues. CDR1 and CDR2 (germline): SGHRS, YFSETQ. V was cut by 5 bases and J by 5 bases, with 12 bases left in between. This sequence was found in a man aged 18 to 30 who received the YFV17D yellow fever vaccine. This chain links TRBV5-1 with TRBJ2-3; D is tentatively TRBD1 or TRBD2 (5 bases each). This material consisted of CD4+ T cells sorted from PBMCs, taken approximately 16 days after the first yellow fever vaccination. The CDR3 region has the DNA TGCGCCAGCAGTCAAGGGGCGGGAGATACGCAGTATTTT. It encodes CASSQGAGDTQYF.